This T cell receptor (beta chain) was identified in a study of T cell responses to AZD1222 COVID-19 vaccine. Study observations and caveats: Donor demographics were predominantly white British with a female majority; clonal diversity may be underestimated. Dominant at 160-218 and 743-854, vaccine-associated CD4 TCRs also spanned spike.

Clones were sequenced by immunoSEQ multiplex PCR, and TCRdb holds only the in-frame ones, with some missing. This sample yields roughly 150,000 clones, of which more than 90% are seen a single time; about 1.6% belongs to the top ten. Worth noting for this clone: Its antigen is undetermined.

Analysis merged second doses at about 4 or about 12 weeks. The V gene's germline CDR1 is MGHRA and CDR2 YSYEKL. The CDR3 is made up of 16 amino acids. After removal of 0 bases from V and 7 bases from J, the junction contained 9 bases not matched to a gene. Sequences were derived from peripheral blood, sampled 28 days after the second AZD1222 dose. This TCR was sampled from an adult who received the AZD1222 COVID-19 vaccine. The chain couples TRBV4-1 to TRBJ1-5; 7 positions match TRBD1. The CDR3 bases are TGCGCCAGCAGCCAAGATATGACAGGGTGGGAACAGCCCCAGCATTTT. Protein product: CASSQDMTGWEQPQHF.